The 31 T cell receptor beta chains in this list originate from one sample, sequenced in a study of identical twins. One entry per CDR3 protein results from TCRdb running MiXCR on the 5' RACE reads. The sample consists of 200,000 to 250,000 distinct CDR3 sequences, over 9.5% of them appearing once. What was sequenced was memory T cells sorted from blood. The receptors were sampled from a man in his fifties in good health.

CDR3 loop: CASRFENEQFF. The CDR3 coding sequence is TGTGCCAGTAGATTTGAGAATGAGCAGTTCTTC. The V and J genes are TRBV19 and TRBJ2-1; D unclear. Per germline, CDR1 LNHDA and CDR2 SQIVND (reference sequence). The CDR3 is 11 residues long. V lost 6 bases and J lost 7, with 7 bases in between.

The chain recombines TRBV19 with TRBJ2-1, with a tentative D call TRBD2 (6 bases). The V and J ends lost 2 bases and 8 bases respectively, with 16 bases between them. There are 15 residues in the CDR3. The V gene's germline CDR1 is LNHDA and CDR2 SQIVND (reference sequence). The CDR3 nucleotides read TGTGCCAGTAGTATATTTGGAGGGCCGGGCGATGAGCAGTTCTTC. It translates to CASSIFGGPGDEQFF. The full variable domain, in which reference TRBV19 and TRBJ2-1 provide the parts outside the CDR3, is DGGITQSPKYLFRKEGQNVTLSCEQNLNHDAMYWYRQDPGQGLRLIYYSQIVNDFQKGDIAEGYSVSREKKESFPLTVTSAQKNPTAFYLCASSIFGGPGDEQFFGPGTRLTVL.

This clonotype occurred many times. The chain combines TRBV6-5 with TRBJ2-7; D could derive from TRBD1 or TRBD2 (6 bases each). V lost 4 bases and J lost 4, with 17 bases in between. CDR1 and CDR2 (germline): MNHEY, SVGAGI. This CDR3 is 15 amino acids long. This CDR3 is CASSWWLGGEYEQYF. In nucleotides, the CDR3 is TGTGCCAGCAGTTGGTGGTTGGGGGGCGAGTACGAGCAGTACTTC.

This chain links TRBV7-2 with TRBJ1-1; no reliable D call. The germline gives CDR1 SGHTA, CDR2 FQGNSA. The CDR3 runs to 11 residues. V was shortened by 2 bases and J by 10 bases, with 8 bases between the two germline ends. The CDR3: CASSLKERAFF. DNA of the CDR3: TGTGCCAGCAGCTTAAAGGAACGAGCTTTCTTT.

At least ten counts were recorded for this clonotype. This sequence joins TRBV5-1 and TRBJ2-7, with 7 bases fitting TRBD2. The V segment lost 8 bases and the J segment 0 bases; nucleotides outside the gene matches: 8. CDR3 length equals 14 residues. Per germline, CDR1 SGHRS and CDR2 YFSETQ. The CDR3 DNA reads TGCGCCAGTACCCCTGGACTAGACTCCTACGAGCAGTACTTC. Its protein product is CASTPGLDSYEQYF.

This clonotype has just one count. V usage is TRBV20-1 and J usage is TRBJ1-1; a weak D match, TRBD1 (5 bases). Trimming stripped 4 bases from V and 5 bases from J, with 17 bases between. The CDR3 length is 14 residues. Germline CDR1 DFQATT, CDR2 SNEGSKA (reference sequence). The CDR3: CSAIWDLAGTEAFF. The CDR3 DNA reads as TGCAGTGCTATATGGGACCTCGCCGGGACTGAAGCTTTCTTT.

Many counts were recorded for this clonotype. This chain uses TRBV29-1 with TRBJ2-5, with TRBD1 as a possible D gene (5 bases). Per germline, CDR1 SQVTM and CDR2 ANQGSEA. Between the trimmed V and J ends, which lost 3 bases and 5 bases, there was a span of 19 bases. The CDR3 runs to 15 residues. The CDR3, as DNA: TGCAGCGTTGATGGCAGGGTGAAATTTAGCGAGACCCAGTACTTC. Encoded protein: CSVDGRVKFSETQYF.

This clonotype has just a few counts. The chain employs TRBV10-3 and TRBJ2-3; 8 bases align to TRBD2. This CDR3 has 16 amino acids. V shed 2 bases, J shed 1 base, and the junction held 5 bases outside the gene matches. Germline CDR1 and CDR2: ENHRY and SYGVKD. The CDR3 loop reads CAISEQSGGGTDTQYF. DNA of the CDR3: TGTGCCATCAGTGAGCAAAGCGGGGGAGGCACAGATACGCAGTATTTT.

In this sample, this clonotype turned up many times. The rearrangement uses TRBV5-1 and TRBJ1-1, with 10 bases lining up with TRBD1. V lost 4 bases and J lost 1; bases outside the gene matches: 10. CDR1 is SGHRS, CDR2 YFSETQ, per germline. The CDR3 totals 17 residues. CDR3 amino acids: CASSPVVTGGRNTEAFF. The CDR3 DNA sequence: TGCGCCAGCAGCCCCGTTGTGACAGGGGGCCGGAACACTGAAGCTTTCTTT.

This chain connects TRBV18 to TRBJ1-5; unclear D gene. The length of the CDR3 is 12 residues. Per the germline V gene, CDR1 is KGHSH and CDR2 is LQKENI. V lost 10 bases to trimming and J lost 2 bases, with 9 bases between them. The CDR3 DNA reads TGTGCCACTTCCGATGGCAATCAGCCCCAGCATTTT. It encodes CATSDGNQPQHF. Full variable domain (rest looked up from reference TRBV18 and TRBJ1-5): NAGVMQNPRHLVRRRGQEARLRCSPMKGHSHVYWYRQLPEEGLKFMVYLQKENIIDESGMPKERFSAEFPKEGPSILRIQQVVRGDSAAYFCATSDGNQPQHFGDGTRLSIL.

The chain has TRBV7-2 and TRBJ2-1, with 15 nucleotides matching TRBD2. The germline CDR1 and CDR2 sequences are SGHTA and FQGNSA. The ends lost 1 base at V and 6 bases at J; junction bases unmatched: 4. This CDR3 is built from 17 residues. The CDR3 loop is CASSLVGLAGGSNEQFF. DNA for the CDR3: TGTGCCAGCAGCTTAGTGGGACTAGCGGGGGGTTCCAATGAGCAGTTCTTC.

This clonotype turned up a few times. The chain has TRBV20-1 and TRBJ2-7; either TRBD1 or TRBD2 may supply D (7 bases each). Trimming cost V 1 base and J 3 bases, with 16 bases left between them. This CDR3 has 15 amino acids. Germline-derived CDR1 and CDR2 are DFQATT and SNEGSKA (reference sequence). In nucleotides, the CDR3 is TGCAGTGCTAGAGCCAGGGGGGGGGTGATCTACGAGCAGTACTTC. This encodes CSARARGGVIYEQYF.

In its sample, this clonotype was seen many times. J is TRBJ2-1 and V is TRBV15; 8 positions match TRBD1. V lost 2 bases, J lost 7 bases, and 16 bases stayed unmatched. This CDR3 comprises 18 residues. Germline lookup yields CDR1 LNHNV and CDR2 YYDKDF (reference sequence). The CDR3 DNA follows: TGTGCCACCAGCAGAACAACACGCCAGGGGGCGAGTGGGAATGAGCAGTTCTTC. Translated, it gives CATSRTTRQGASGNEQFF.

This chain links TRBV21-1 with TRBJ2-7; TRBD1, the table's D call, was not compared with the DNA. TRBV21-1 is a pseudogene segment. This CDR3 comprises 14 residues. The chain's CDR3 is CASSNRDRAHEQYF. In DNA form, the CDR3 reads TGTGCCAGCAGCAACCGGGACAGGGCTCACGAGCAGTACTTC.

The rearrangement links TRBV11-3 to TRBJ2-5, with unresolved D. This CDR3 contains 13 residues. Deletions cut 0 bases from V and 5 bases from J, with 7 bases between. Germline CDR1 reads SGHNT; CDR2 reads YENEEA. CDR3 nucleotide sequence: TGTGCCAGCAGCTTAGAAGTCTATGAGACCCAGTACTTC. Its protein is CASSLEVYETQYF.

There are many counts of this clonotype. This chain links TRBV7-2 with TRBJ2-3; the D gene is possibly TRBD1 (5 bases). From germline, CDR1 is SGHTA and CDR2 FQGNSA. V lost 0 bases and J 2 bases, leaving 6 bases between the germline ends. The CDR3 is 14 amino acids. CDR3 sequence (DNA): TGTGCCAGCAGCTTAGCGACAGACACAGATACGCAGTATTTT. Its protein is CASSLATDTDTQYF.

The chain employs TRBV9 and TRBJ2-5; unclear D gene. V lost 2 bases and J lost 2, with 7 bases in between. The CDR3 is made up of 13 amino acids. Germline CDR1 SGDLS, CDR2 YYNGEE. In DNA form, the CDR3 reads TGTGCCAGCAGCGTTGCGGATCAAGAGACCCAGTACTTC. This codes for CASSVADQETQYF. The whole variable domain, filled in from reference TRBV9 and TRBJ2-5, reads DSGVTQTPKHLITATGQRVTLRCSPRSGDLSVYWYQQSLDQGLQFLIQYYNGEERAKGNILERFSAQQFPDLHSELNLSSLELGDSALYFCASSVADQETQYFGPGTRLLVL.

The chain employs TRBV6-5 and TRBJ2-3; D is undetermined. The germline V gene has CDR1 MNHEY and CDR2 SVGAGI. The CDR3 consists of 14 residues. Trimming cost V 4 bases and J 0 bases, with 8 bases left between them. The CDR3 reads CASSSPRSTDTQYF. CDR3 sequence (DNA): TGTGCCAGCAGTTCCCCCCGTAGCACAGATACGCAGTATTTT.

In the case of this clonotype: A much larger clone sits a single nucleotide away, making a read error possible. The rearrangement joins TRBV20-1 to TRBJ2-7, with D perhaps matching TRBD1 or TRBD2 (5 bases each). The germline V gene encodes CDR1 DFQATT and CDR2 SNEGSKA (reference sequence). CDR3 length equals 14 residues. CDR3 sequence reads: CSARDRGLTYKQYF. DNA of the CDR3: TGCAGTGCTAGAGATCGGGGCCTGACCTACAAGCAGTACTTC.

This clonotype was counted a few times. The chain has TRBV2 and TRBJ2-1; 9 nucleotides align to TRBD1. CDR1 and CDR2 from the germline V gene are SNHLY and FYNNEI. This CDR3 is built from 15 residues. The J segment lost 7 bases and the V segment lost 3 bases, leaving 7 bases of the junction unmatched. The chain's CDR3 is CASSDRTGGENEQFF. DNA of the CDR3: TGTGCCAGCAGTGATAGAACAGGGGGCGAAAATGAGCAGTTCTTC.

This clonotype was counted at least ten times. This rearrangement joins TRBV6-2 or TRBV6-3 to TRBJ2-2; maybe TRBD2 (5 bases). Germline V CDR1 and CDR2: MNHEY, SVGEGT. V lost 0 bases to trimming and J lost 6 bases, with 5 bases between them. This CDR3 has 13 residues. The CDR3 spells CASSYSLAGELFF. The DNA for the CDR3 is TGTGCCAGCAGTTACTCACTAGCCGGGGAGCTGTTTTTT.

In this sample, this clonotype turned up a few times. This chain uses TRBV6-2 or TRBV6-3 with TRBJ2-7, with 9 nucleotides matching TRBD1. The CDR3 totals 11 residues. Germline V gene lookup returns CDR1 MNHEY and CDR2 SVGEGT. V lost 6 bases, J lost 6 bases, and 0 bases stayed unmatched. Written as DNA, the CDR3 is TGTGCCAGCAGACAGGGGGCCGAGCAGTACTTC. Amino acid sequence: CASRQGAEQYF.

The chain combines TRBV25-1 with TRBJ2-7, with 9 bases that match TRBD1. V shed 1 base, J shed 5 bases, and the junction held 6 bases outside the gene matches. Germline lookup yields CDR1 MGHDK and CDR2 SYGVNS. The CDR3 length is 15 residues. CDR3 loop: CASSESRTGEDEQYF. The DNA of the CDR3 is TGTGCCAGCAGTGAATCGAGGACAGGGGAGGACGAGCAGTACTTC.

This clonotype has ten or more counts. The V and J genes are TRBV7-9 and TRBJ2-2; D possibly corresponds to TRBD1 (5 bases). Germline values: CDR1 SEHNR, CDR2 FQNEAQ (reference sequence). This CDR3 comprises 13 residues. Trimming stripped 10 bases from V and 1 base from J, with 10 bases between. The CDR3 sequence: CATATGNTGELFF. CDR3 DNA sequence: TGTGCCACCGCTACAGGGAACACCGGGGAGCTGTTTTTT.

V gene TRBV21-1 combines with J gene TRBJ2-4; TRBD2, the D gene given by the table, was not confirmed from the DNA. TRBV21-1 is termed a pseudogene. The CDR3 consists of 14 residues. CDR3 DNA: TGTGCCCTTGGAAAGCGGGAGCGGGTAGACATTCAGTACTTC. Translating it yields CALGKRERVDIQYF.

This clonotype occurred many times. The chain is built from TRBV12-3 or TRBV12-4 and TRBJ2-7; weak D call: TRBD1 (6 bases). The V and J ends lost 5 bases and 5 bases respectively, with 16 bases between them. This CDR3 is built from 14 residues. The CDR3 here is CASSTRGGSNEQYF. The DNA for the CDR3 is TGTGCCAGCAGTACCCGAGGGGGTTCAAACGAGCAGTACTTC.

This clonotype was seen repeatedly, ten times or more. The chain carries TRBV12-3 or TRBV12-4 and TRBJ2-5; D is possibly TRBD2 (6 bases). CDR3 length equals 14 residues. V was shortened by 8 bases and J by 4 bases, with 17 bases between the two germline ends. Written as DNA, the CDR3 is TGTGCCAGCTCTCACGAGGAGGGAGGAGAGACCCAGTACTTC. It is translated as CASSHEEGGETQYF.

V usage is TRBV7-2 and J usage is TRBJ1-1; possible D gene TRBD1, 6 bases. From germline, CDR1 is SGHTA and CDR2 FQGNSA. V was pared by 7 bases and J by 0 bases, with 15 bases between. CDR3 size: 15 residues. The CDR3 DNA sequence: TGTGCCAGCAACGTAGGAACAGGGATGAACACTGAAGCTTTCTTT. This gives the protein CASNVGTGMNTEAFF.

This clonotype was recorded a few times. The rearrangement uses TRBV20-1 and TRBJ2-2; weak D call: TRBD1 (6 bases). This CDR3 is 15 amino acids long. CDR1 and CDR2 from the germline V gene are DFQATT and SNEGSKA (reference sequence). The V end was cut by 6 bases, the J end by 4 bases, with 18 bases between. The CDR3 region is CSAKNFTGPTGELFF. CDR3 nucleotide sequence: TGCAGTGCCAAGAACTTCACAGGGCCCACCGGGGAGCTGTTTTTT.

This clonotype was observed a few times. An end of the junction differs from the germline gene, which may be a read error. The rearrangement joins TRBV5-1 to TRBJ2-1; no clear D. Germline V gene lookup returns CDR1 SGHRS and CDR2 YFSETQ. There are 18 residues in the CDR3. The CDR3 sequence: CASSLKGYGTRSHNEQFF. CDR3 sequence (DNA): TGCGCCAGCAGCTTGAAAGGGTATGGTACACGCTCCCACAATGAGCAGTTCTTC. The whole variable domain, remainder taken from reference TRBV5-1 and TRBJ2-1, is KAGVTQTPRYLIKTRGQQVTLSCSPISGHRSVSWYQQTPGQGLQFLFEYFSETQRNKGNFPGRFSGRQFSNSRSEMNVSTLELGDSALYLCASSLKGYGTRSHNEQFFGPGTRLTVL.

In DNA, the CDR3 is TGCGCCAGCAGCTCCACAGGGACAGATACGCAGTATTTT. Residues: CASSSTGTDTQYF. The rearrangement joins TRBV5-1 to TRBJ2-3; weak D call: TRBD1 (6 bases). V was clipped by 3 bases and J by 3 bases, with 8 bases between them. This CDR3 has 13 amino acids. Germline loops: CDR1 SGHRS, CDR2 YFSETQ. Complete variable domain (other parts from reference TRBV5-1 and TRBJ2-3): KAGVTQTPRYLIKTRGQQVTLSCSPISGHRSVSWYQQTPGQGLQFLFEYFSETQRNKGNFPGRFSGRQFSNSRSEMNVSTLELGDSALYLCASSSTGTDTQYFGPGTRLTVL.